The 22 T cell receptor beta chains presented below share a single source sample, sequenced in a study of breast tumors, draining lymph nodes, adjacent tissues. One entry per CDR3 protein results from TCRdb running MiXCR on the multiplex PCR reads. The table records 150,000 to 200,000 distinct CDR3 sequences, about 33% of them present only once. Samples came from axillary lymph nodes draining the breast cancer. Sequencing was carried out using axillary lymph node tissue. All receptors come from a female donor with breast cancer. Some clones in this sample may be carry-over from other donors' samples.

This clonotype was picked up many times. V gene TRBV20-1 combines with J gene TRBJ2-5; 8 bases agree with TRBD1. With V trimmed by 3 bases and J by 4 bases, 4 bases remained unmatched. From germline, CDR1 is DFQATT and CDR2 SNEGSKA (reference sequence). The CDR3 loop spans 13 amino acids. The DNA of the CDR3 is TGCAGTGCTAGTCCTGGACAGGGAGAGACCCAGTACTTC. Translating gives CSASPGQGETQYF.

The table lists this clonotype with a few counts. The chain joins TRBV3-1 to TRBJ2-3; TRBD2 aligns across 7 bases. This CDR3 has 15 amino acids. The trim removed 3 bases at V and 4 bases at J, leaving 7 bases unmatched. In germline, CDR1 is LGHDT, CDR2 YNNKEL (reference sequence). CDR3 DNA sequence: TGTGCCAGCAGCCAGGTTCGGGCGGGAGCAGATACGCAGTATTTT. Protein sequence: CASSQVRAGADTQYF.

The gene calls are TRBV7-2 and TRBJ1-1, with D perhaps matching TRBD1 (6 bases). Germline CDR1 is SGHTA and CDR2 is FQGNSA. The CDR3 is 15 amino acids. The V end was cut by 5 bases, the J end by 2 bases, with 15 bases between. For the CDR3, the DNA is TGTGCCAGCAGCCGGAGCGGGGGCGGTAACACTGAAGCTTTCTTT. This translates into CASSRSGGGNTEAFF.

At least ten counts were recorded for this clonotype. The chain is built from TRBV4-1 and TRBJ1-4; 9 bases are a match to TRBD1. This CDR3 region has 16 residues. Germline CDR1 reads MGHRA; CDR2 reads YSYEKL. J lost 15 bases, V lost 1 base, and 15 bases had no gene match. The CDR3 sequence: CASSQASGTGRMRVFF. The CDR3 DNA is TGCGCCAGCAGCCAAGCCTCCGGGACAGGGCGAATGAGAGTGTTTTTT.

Points on this clonotype: Its ends do not fully match the called genes, so a read error is possible. This chain links TRBV11-2 with TRBJ2-7, with D unclear. Germline-derived CDR1 and CDR2 are SGHAT and FQNNGV. The CDR3 runs to 13 residues. In DNA, the CDR3 is TGTGCTAGCAGCCCCGAGTTGGGCCTAGGGCAGTACTTC. This translates into CASSPELGLGQYF.

The chain has TRBV4-2 and TRBJ1-4, with 8 bases that match TRBD1. J lost 5 bases, V lost 0 bases, and 8 bases had no gene match. CDR3 length: 17 amino acids. In germline, CDR1 is LGHNA, CDR2 YNFKEQ. The CDR3 protein is CASSQDWQGAYNEKLFF. CDR3 DNA: TGTGCCAGCAGCCAAGATTGGCAGGGGGCCTACAATGAAAAACTGTTTTTT.

Here the CDR3 reads CASSHPQGESNQPQHF. CDR3 DNA: TGTGCCAGCAGTCACCCACAGGGGGAAAGCAATCAGCCCCAGCATTTT. V usage is TRBV6-1 and J usage is TRBJ1-5, with TRBD1 matching over 8 bases. The CDR3 consists of 16 residues. After removal of 5 bases from V and 1 base from J, the junction contained 7 bases not matched to a gene. In germline, CDR1 is MNHNS, CDR2 SASEGT.

Comment on this clonotype: Without the conserved terminal phenylalanine or tryptophan, this CDR3 likely stems from a read error. The chain combines TRBV24-1 with TRBJ2-1; the D gene is possibly TRBD1 (6 bases). The germline V gene encodes CDR1 KGHDR and CDR2 SFDVKD. Trimming removed 3 bases at V and 4 bases at J, with 12 bases between. This CDR3 has 15 residues. CDR3 amino acids: CATSDTRDTYNEQFL. CDR3 nucleotide sequence: TGTGCCACCAGTGATACCCGGGACACATACAATGAGCAGTTCCTC.

A word on this clonotype: A much larger clone lies one base from this, so it may be a read error. CDR3 nucleotide sequence: TGCAGTGCTGGACCCGCTAGCGGGGGGGGGTTATGGACCGGGGAGCTGTTTTTT. Translation gives CSAGPASGGGLWTGELFF. The chain carries TRBV29-1 and TRBJ2-2, with TRBD2 matching over 12 bases. This CDR3 is built from 18 residues. CDR1 is SQVTM and CDR2 is ANQGSEA in the germline V gene.

About this clonotype: A much larger clone sits a single nucleotide away, making a read error possible. This sequence joins TRBV7-9 and TRBJ2-3, with 14 bases aligning to TRBD2. V was clipped by 6 bases and J by 10 bases; unmatched bases: 15. There are 17 residues in the CDR3. The germline gives CDR1 SEHNR, CDR2 FQNEAQ (reference sequence). CDR3: CASRGLAGAHPSNPQYF. The DNA for the CDR3 is TGTGCCAGCAGGGGACTAGCGGGGGCCCATCCCTCAAATCCGCAGTATTTT.

This clonotype was recorded many times. The chain links TRBV20-1 to TRBJ2-5, with D perhaps TRBD1 (5 bases). Trimming took 3 bases from V and 4 from J, leaving 12 bases between them. CDR3 length: 13 residues. CDR1 and CDR2 from the germline V gene are DFQATT and SNEGSKA (reference sequence). The CDR3 loop is CSASVGAVETQYF. CDR3 nucleotides: TGCAGTGCTAGTGTTGGGGCTGTAGAGACCCAGTACTTC.

This clonotype was seen many times. CDR3 protein: CASSHSPGTGMSTGELFF. CDR3 in DNA: TGCGCCAGCAGCCATTCTCCCGGGACAGGGATGAGCACCGGGGAGCTGTTTTTT. The chain employs TRBV4-1 and TRBJ2-2; 9 bases are a match to TRBD1. CDR3 length: 18 residues. Trimming took 3 bases from V and 4 from J; bases not matched to a gene: 12. Germline lookup yields CDR1 MGHRA and CDR2 YSYEKL.

The V call is TRBV3-2, the J call TRBJ2-3; TRBD2, the table's D call, was not compared with the DNA. TRBV3-2 is shown as a pseudogene. The CDR3 totals 15 residues. DNA for the CDR3: TGTGCCAGCAGCCACCGACCGGGACTAGCAGATACGCAGTATTTT. As protein: CASSHRPGLADTQYF.

This rearrangement joins TRBV15 to TRBJ2-2; D ambiguous. The CDR3 sequence is 15 residues long. V lost 0 bases and J 6 bases, leaving 11 bases between the germline ends. In germline, CDR1 is LNHNV, CDR2 YYDKDF (reference sequence). The CDR3 sequence: CATSREWPRAGELFF. Here the CDR3 DNA reads TGTGCCACCAGCAGAGAGTGGCCAAGGGCCGGGGAGCTGTTTTTT.

This clonotype came up once. The CDR3 does not close with the conserved phenylalanine or tryptophan, likely indicating a read error. The rearrangement uses TRBV27 and TRBJ2-3, with 12 bases that match TRBD2. The trim removed 2 bases at V and 9 bases at J, leaving 3 bases unmatched. This CDR3 has 14 amino acids. CDR1 and CDR2 (germline): MNHEY, SMNVEV (reference sequence). The CDR3 coding sequence is TGTGCCAGCAGTTTAACTAGCGGGGGGAAAACGCAGTATCTT. Translated, it gives CASSLTSGGKTQYL.

This clonotype was counted ten times or more. The gene calls are TRBV9 and TRBJ1-2; D call uncertain. This CDR3 spans 16 amino acids. V lost 4 bases and J lost 6, with 22 bases in between. The germline CDR1 and CDR2 sequences are SGDLS and YYNGEE. DNA for the CDR3: TGTGCCAGCAGCTCCCGACCGACTCGTTCGCCGGATGGCTACACCTTC. Its translation is CASSSRPTRSPDGYTF.

The chain is built from TRBV28 and TRBJ1-5; D is ambiguous. Germline V CDR1 and CDR2: MDHEN, SYDVKM. The CDR3 is made up of 13 amino acids. Trimming took 1 base from V and 4 from J, leaving 5 bases between them. CDR3 nucleotides: TGTGCCAGCAGTTTATTCGCAAATCAGCCCCAGCATTTT. Its translation is CASSLFANQPQHF.

In the case of this clonotype: The limits of the CDR3 on the DNA are not certain, so only TCRdb's listed CDR3 is given. CDR3: CSATGTELYEQYFGPGTGELFF. V and J are TRBV29-1 and TRBJ2-2; the table assigns TRBD1, which was not confirmed against the DNA. The CDR3 has 22 amino acids, counting both end residues. Per germline, CDR1 SQVTM and CDR2 ANQGSEA.

V usage is TRBV24-1 and J usage is TRBJ2-1; 14 positions agree with TRBD2. The length of the CDR3 is 17 residues. The V segment lost 1 base and the J segment 7 bases; nucleotides outside the gene matches: 5. Looked up from germline, CDR1 is KGHDR and CDR2 is SFDVKD. The DNA for the CDR3 is TGTGCCACCAGTGATTTCTCCGGGACTAGCGGGAGAAATGAGCAGTTCTTC. This codes for CATSDFSGTSGRNEQFF.

At least ten counts were recorded for this clonotype. This sequence joins TRBV5-4 and TRBJ2-7, with 7 bases aligning to TRBD1. CDR1 SGHNT and CDR2 YYREEE come from the germline V gene (reference sequence). J gave up 5 bases and V 4 bases, and 12 bases lay outside the gene matches. This CDR3 contains 15 residues. As DNA, the CDR3 is TGTGCCAGCAGCCCCAAGACAGGGCGATTCGACGAGCAGTACTTC. As protein: CASSPKTGRFDEQYF.

About this clonotype itself: Mismatch with germline at one junction end may stem from a read error. The rearrangement links TRBV4-1 to TRBJ2-2; the D gene could be TRBD1 or TRBD2 (5 bases each). The CDR3 consists of 8 residues. The germline V gene has CDR1 MGHRA and CDR2 YSYEKL. The CDR3 here is CASSQRGF. The CDR3, as DNA: TGCGCCAGCAGCCAGAGGGGTTTT.

The chain recombines TRBV6-2 or TRBV6-3 with TRBJ1-2, with D unresolved. The CDR3 is 13 amino acids. CDR1 and CDR2 (germline): MNHEY, SVGEGT. The ends were cut back, 5 bases at V and 4 bases at J, with 11 bases in the middle. CDR3: CASSPLPFYGYTF. CDR3 sequence (DNA): TGTGCCAGCAGTCCCCTCCCCTTCTATGGCTACACCTTC.